This TCR beta chain was retrieved from a study of control samples from healthy donors and cancer patients. Produced via immunoSEQ multiplex PCR; TCRdb's table is partial and in-frame only. The sample includes about 190,000 clones. V was trimmed by 1 base and J by 1 base, leaving 13 bases between them. The germline CDR1 and CDR2 sequences are MGHRA and YSYEKL. The CDR3 has 16 residues. V and J are TRBV4-1 and TRBJ1-1, with TRBD1 as a possible D gene (5 bases). The sequenced sample was blood. The clonotype was recovered from a woman in her 30s in good health. CDR3 coding DNA: TGCGCCAGCAGCCAAGCCCACGGGACTTCGAACACTGAAGCTTTCTTT. This codes for CASSQAHGTSNTEAFF.